The clone carrying this T cell receptor (beta chain) was found a few times. The antigen remains unidentified. The CDR3 runs 12 residues. Trimming shortened V by 6 bases and J by 2 bases, and 5 bases separated the two germline ends. Germline CDR1 is MNHGY and CDR2 is SAAAGT. The data originate from a study of T cells in localized non-small cell lung cancer. Study findings and constraints: Median detection of top 100 tumor clones in adjacent lung was 57 clones. Because sequencing included only one region (of the tumor), heterogeneity remains possible.

Data came from immunoSEQ multiplex PCR; TCRdb stores just in-frame clones and leaves some out. The sample shows over a thousand clones, under 35% of them seen only once. The chain links TRBV6-8 to TRBJ1-5, with D perhaps TRBD1 (5 bases). The material was lung tumor tissue, obtained before any cancer treatment. This clonotype was sampled from an older male donor with stage I lung adenocarcinoma. The CDR3 loop is CASRTGNQPQHF. The CDR3 nucleotides are TGTGCCAGCAGGACAGGCAATCAGCCCCAGCATTTT.